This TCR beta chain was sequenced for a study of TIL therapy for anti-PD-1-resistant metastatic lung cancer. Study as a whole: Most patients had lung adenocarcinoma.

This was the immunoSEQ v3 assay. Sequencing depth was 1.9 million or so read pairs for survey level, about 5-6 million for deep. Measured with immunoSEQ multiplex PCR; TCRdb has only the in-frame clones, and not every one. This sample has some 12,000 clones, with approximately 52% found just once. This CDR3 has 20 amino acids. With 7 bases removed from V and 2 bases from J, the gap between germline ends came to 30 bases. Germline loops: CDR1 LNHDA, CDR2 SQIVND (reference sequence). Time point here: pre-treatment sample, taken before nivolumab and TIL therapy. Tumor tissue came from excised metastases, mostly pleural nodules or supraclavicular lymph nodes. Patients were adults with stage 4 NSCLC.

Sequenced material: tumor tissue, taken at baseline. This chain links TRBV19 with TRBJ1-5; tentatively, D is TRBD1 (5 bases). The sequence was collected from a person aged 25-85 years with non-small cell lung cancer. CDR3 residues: CASNRYYPRDPLWGNQPQHF. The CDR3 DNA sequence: TGTGCCAGTAACCGATACTACCCCCGGGACCCCCTTTGGGGCAATCAGCCCCAGCATTTT.